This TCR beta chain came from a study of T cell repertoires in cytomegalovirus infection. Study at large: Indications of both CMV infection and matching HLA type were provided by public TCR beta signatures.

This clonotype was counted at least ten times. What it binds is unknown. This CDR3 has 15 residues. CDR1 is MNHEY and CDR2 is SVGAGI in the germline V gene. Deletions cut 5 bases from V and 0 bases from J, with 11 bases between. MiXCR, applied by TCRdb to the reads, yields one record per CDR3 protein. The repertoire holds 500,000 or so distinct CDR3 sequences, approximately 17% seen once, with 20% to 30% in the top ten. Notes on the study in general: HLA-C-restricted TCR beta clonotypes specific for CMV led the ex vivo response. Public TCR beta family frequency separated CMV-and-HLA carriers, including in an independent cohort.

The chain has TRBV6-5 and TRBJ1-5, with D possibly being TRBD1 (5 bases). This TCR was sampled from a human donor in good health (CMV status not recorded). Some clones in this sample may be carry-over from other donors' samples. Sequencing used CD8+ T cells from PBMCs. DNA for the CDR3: TGTGCCAGCAGTCGCCGAGGGGATAGCAATCAGCCCCAGCATTTT. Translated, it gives CASSRRGDSNQPQHF.